This T cell receptor (beta chain) was documented in a study of T-cell reconstitution after alpha-beta-depleted transplantation in children. Study-wide findings and caveats: Newly made T cells mostly supplied T-cell counts and diversity one year after transplant. About two months after transplant, alpha-beta T cells reportedly came from several hundred expanded graft clones.

The CDR3 loop spans 11 amino acids. V dropped 3 bases and J dropped 3 bases, with 5 bases sitting between them. The germline gives CDR1 DFQATT, CDR2 SNEGSKA (reference sequence). This clonotype occurred many times. Antigen unknown. TCRbeta library construction was performed incorporating unique molecular identifiers. TCRdb recomputed calls from the PCR reads with MiXCR, one row per CDR3 protein. Of 280,000 or so distinct CDR3 sequences detected, 9.5% to 13% appear once; the ten largest clones hold around 22%. Specimen: peripheral blood, collected 180 days after TCRalphabeta/CD19-depleted stem cell transplant. This clonotype was obtained from a male patient aged 2 to 9 who had a stem cell transplant for chronic granulomatous disease, so the T cells may come from the graft donor. The rearrangement joins TRBV20-1 to TRBJ1-1; D ambiguous. For the CDR3, the DNA is TGCAGTGCTAGTAAGGACACTGAAGCTTTCTTT. Protein sequence: CSASKDTEAFF.